The clone carrying this TCR beta chain was recorded once. Its specificity is unknown. These donors were members of the approximately 110-subject validation cohort, a group separate from the roughly 670-subject first cohort. This CDR3 has 12 amino acids. In germline, CDR1 is SQVTM, CDR2 ANQGSEA. Trimming took 5 bases from V and 5 from J, leaving 13 bases between them. This record belongs to a study of cytomegalovirus exposure and HLA in healthy donors. Findings and limits, study-wide: Reports indicated that the classifier achieved high specificity and sensitivity in diagnosing cytomegalovirus status.

Libraries were prepared by immunoSEQ multiplex PCR; TCRdb keeps only in-frame clonotypes and omits some of them. This table has 90,000 to 130,000 clones, around 82% appearing once. Material: PBMCs. This TCR was recovered from a woman in her late teens or twenties in good health and CMV-seronegative. This chain uses TRBV29-1 with TRBJ2-7, with D tentatively TRBD1 (5 bases). This chain's CDR3 is CSVLRVRNEQYF. As DNA, the CDR3 is TGCAGCGTTCTCAGGGTGCGTAACGAGCAGTACTTC.